This TCR beta chain came from a study of T cells in Graves' hyperthyroidism and ophthalmopathy. Across the study: Once the initial diagnosis was made, peripheral blood was obtained before any treatment.

Diagnosis rested on symptoms, serum thyroxine and TRAb, thyroid ultrasound, and orbital computed tomography. RNA transcripts provided the source from which TCR beta CDR3 regions were amplified. The HTBI primer set drove a first-round RT-PCR of the TCR CDR3. MiXCR was run by TCRdb on the multiplex PCR reads, yielding one entry per CDR3 protein. The data hold 650,000 to 850,000 distinct CDR3 sequences, with around a sixth observed a single time. The V and J ends lost 4 bases and 1 base, in that order; junction bases with no gene match: 3. Germline V gene lookup returns CDR1 SGHAT and CDR2 FQNNGV. The CDR3 extends over 16 amino acids.

This receptor was identified in a woman aged 45 to 65 with Graves' hyperthyroidism that later progressed to Graves' ophthalmopathy. The sequenced sample consisted of blood. This chain joins TRBV11-2 and TRBJ2-7; 14 bases align to TRBD2. The CDR3 region is CASSSGLAGESYEQYF. In DNA form, the CDR3 reads TGTGCCAGCAGCTCGGGACTAGCGGGGGAGTCCTACGAGCAGTACTTC.